A selection of T cell receptor beta chains follows, all from one sample in a study of T cells in localized non-small cell lung cancer. Produced via immunoSEQ multiplex PCR; TCRdb's table is partial and in-frame only. The sample has around 26,000 clones, around nine tenths seen once. Specimen: peripheral blood, collected before any cancer treatment. Receptor source: a woman aged 18-50 years with stage I lung adenocarcinoma. The CDR3 runs from the conserved cysteine through the conserved F or W. Each record gives: clone size, J gene, D gene, V gene, CDR3 DNA, CDR3 protein. D genes are given only for firm matches. A clone size is listed for some rows: how often the clone was seen (once, few, many), or a class if it is expanded.

size: .; J: TRBJ2-3; D: TRBD1; V: TRBV11-3; DNA: TGTGCCAGCAGCTACAGGGGGCCTCCGACAGATACGCAGTATTTT; CDR3: CASSYRGPPTDTQYF
size: .; J: TRBJ1-2; D: TRBD1; V: TRBV18; DNA: TGTGCCAGCTCACCTCGGCGGGACAGGGGTCGCTACACCTTC; CDR3: CASSPRRDRGRYTF
size: .; J: TRBJ1-1; D: TRBD1; V: TRBV11-2; DNA: TGTGCCAGCAGCTTAGGATTCGGGACAGGGAATGAAGCTTTCTTT; CDR3: CASSLGFGTGNEAFF
size: .; J: TRBJ1-1; D: .; V: TRBV7-6; DNA: TGTGCCAGCAGCTTAAAAGACTCCAGGGGAACTGAAGCTTTCTTT; CDR3: CASSLKDSRGTEAFF
size: .; J: TRBJ2-3; D: .; V: TRBV20-1; DNA: TGCAGTGTCGTAGGGGGTACGCAGTATTTT; CDR3: CSVVGGTQYF
size: .; J: TRBJ1-4; D: .; V: TRBV6-5; DNA: TGTGCCAGCAAGGGGCAGGGTCTGGATAAACTGTTTTTT; CDR3: CASKGQGLDKLFF
size: .; J: TRBJ2-7; D: .; V: TRBV5-6; DNA: TGTGCCAGCAGCGCCGGGACCTCCTACGAGCAGTACTTC; CDR3: CASSAGTSYEQYF
size: .; J: TRBJ2-5; D: TRBD1; V: TRBV10-3; DNA: TGTGCCACTGGACAGGGGACAGGGAGAGAGACCCAGTACTTC; CDR3: CATGQGTGRETQYF
size: .; J: TRBJ2-3; D: .; V: TRBV7-3; DNA: TGTGCCAGCAGCTTAACCCGACTGGGAGGAACAGATACGCAGTATTTT; CDR3: CASSLTRLGGTDTQYF
size: .; J: TRBJ1-5; D: .; V: TRBV2; DNA: TGTGCCAGCAGTGAAGCTTGGGATAGCAATCAGCCCCAGCATTTT; CDR3: CASSEAWDSNQPQHF
size: .; J: TRBJ2-1; D: .; V: TRBV7-3; DNA: TGTGCCAGCAGCCTGACCGGGAGCTCCTACAATGAGCAGTTCTTC; CDR3: CASSLTGSSYNEQFF
size: .; J: TRBJ2-1; D: TRBD1; V: TRBV11-3; DNA: TGTGCCAGCAGCTTAATCGCGGACAGGGTCGGGCATGAGCAGTTCTTC; CDR3: CASSLIADRVGHEQFF
size: .; J: TRBJ2-1; D: TRBD1; V: TRBV28; DNA: TGTGCCAGCAGTTTCCCCAAGACAGGGGGGCACCTCTACAATGAGCAGTTCTTC; CDR3: CASSFPKTGGHLYNEQFF
size: .; J: TRBJ1-1; D: .; V: TRBV30; DNA: TGTGCCTGGACTTTGAATGTACAGGGAAGGACTGAAGCTTTCTTT; CDR3: CAWTLNVQGRTEAFF
size: .; J: TRBJ1-1; D: .; V: TRBV19; DNA: TGTGCCACCTCAACCAGGGACACTCCGAACACTGAAGCTTTCTTT; CDR3: CATSTRDTPNTEAFF
size: .; J: TRBJ1-2; D: .; V: TRBV7-9; DNA: TGTGCCAGCAGTAGGGGGAAGACAGCGGCTGGCTATGGCTACACCTTC; CDR3: CASSRGKTAAGYGYTF
size: .; J: TRBJ2-3; D: .; V: TRBV6-5; DNA: TGTGCCAGCAGTGCGTATCAAGGGGCCACAGATACGCAGTATTTT; CDR3: CASSAYQGATDTQYF
size: .; J: TRBJ2-7; D: .; V: TRBV6-6; DNA: TGTGCCAGCAGCCTACAGGGAGTTAACGAGCAGTACTTC; CDR3: CASSLQGVNEQYF
size: .; J: TRBJ1-2; D: .; V: TRBV7-2; DNA: TGTGCCAGCAGCTCCGACCGAGGCAGCCATGGCTACACCTTC; CDR3: CASSSDRGSHGYTF
size: .; J: TRBJ1-4; D: TRBD1; V: TRBV11-3; DNA: TGTGCCAGCAGCTTAGGCGACAGGGGAATCGAAATTGGAACTAATGAAAAACTGTTTTTT; CDR3: CASSLGDRGIEIGTNEKLFF
size: .; J: TRBJ2-5; D: TRBD1; V: TRBV2; DNA: TGTGCCAGCCAGGGACAGCTCCAAGAGACCCAGTACTTC; CDR3: CASQGQLQETQYF
size: .; J: TRBJ2-3; D: TRBD2; V: TRBV28; DNA: TGTGCCAGCAGTTCTCGAGCGGGAAAGTGGGATACGCAGTATTTT; CDR3: CASSSRAGKWDTQYF
size: .; J: TRBJ1-1; D: TRBD1; V: TRBV19; DNA: TGTGCCAGTACCTGGGACAGGTTGAACACTGAAGCTTTCTTT; CDR3: CASTWDRLNTEAFF
size: .; J: TRBJ1-1; D: .; V: TRBV7-8; DNA: TGTGCCAGCAGCTCCTGGGGGGGGAACACTGAAGCTTTCTTT; CDR3: CASSSWGGNTEAFF
size: once; J: TRBJ1-4; D: .; V: TRBV28; DNA: TGTGCCAGCAGTCTACAGGGAGCAACTAATGAAAAACTGTTTTTT; CDR3: CASSLQGATNEKLFF
size: .; J: TRBJ1-1; D: .; V: TRBV7-2; DNA: TGTGCCAGCAGCTTAGACCCCTTTAACACTGAAGCTTTCTTT; CDR3: CASSLDPFNTEAFF
size: .; J: TRBJ2-1; D: TRBD2; V: TRBV19; DNA: TGTGCCAGTAGTATGACTAGCGGAAATGAGCAGTTCTTC; CDR3: CASSMTSGNEQFF
size: .; J: TRBJ2-1; D: .; V: TRBV6-5; DNA: TGTGCCAGCAGTCACTTAGCAGAGCAGTTCTTC; CDR3: CASSHLAEQFF
size: .; J: TRBJ2-1; D: .; V: TRBV6-1; DNA: TGTGCCAGCAGTCCCCGCAGGAGCTCCTACAATGAGCAGTTCTTC; CDR3: CASSPRRSSYNEQFF